This T cell receptor (beta chain) was captured in a study of blood T cell repertoires in COVID-19. This clone was detected only a few times. Produced via immunoSEQ multiplex PCR; TCRdb's table is partial and in-frame only. The sample shows a few hundred thousand clones, approximately 82% of them seen only once. Germline CDR1 reads SGHAT; CDR2 reads FQNNGV. After removal of 5 bases from V and 7 bases from J, the junction contained 9 bases not matched to a gene. CDR3 size: 14 residues. Sequencing was done on a sample of peripheral blood. This TCR derives from a man under 40 who had recovered from COVID-19. The chain links TRBV11-2 to TRBJ2-7; 9 nucleotides line up with TRBD2. CDR3: CASSPSGVGGEQYF. The CDR3 DNA follows: TGTGCCAGCAGCCCTAGCGGGGTGGGCGGGGAGCAGTACTTC.